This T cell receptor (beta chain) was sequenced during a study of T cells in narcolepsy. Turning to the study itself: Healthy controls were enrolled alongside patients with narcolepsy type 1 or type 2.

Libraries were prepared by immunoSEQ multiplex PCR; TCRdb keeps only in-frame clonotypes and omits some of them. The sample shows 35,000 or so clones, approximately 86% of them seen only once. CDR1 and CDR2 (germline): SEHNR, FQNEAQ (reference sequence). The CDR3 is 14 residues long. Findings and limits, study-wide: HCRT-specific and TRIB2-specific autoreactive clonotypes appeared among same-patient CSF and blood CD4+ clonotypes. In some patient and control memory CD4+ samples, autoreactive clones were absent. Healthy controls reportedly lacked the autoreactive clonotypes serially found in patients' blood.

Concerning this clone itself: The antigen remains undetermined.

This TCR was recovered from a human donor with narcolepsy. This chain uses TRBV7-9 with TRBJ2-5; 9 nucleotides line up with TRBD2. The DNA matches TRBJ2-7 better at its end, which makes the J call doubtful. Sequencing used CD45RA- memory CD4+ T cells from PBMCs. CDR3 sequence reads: CASSFSGSWDEQYF. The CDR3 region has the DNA TGTGCCAGCAGCTTTAGCGGGAGCTGGGACGAGCAGTACTTC.